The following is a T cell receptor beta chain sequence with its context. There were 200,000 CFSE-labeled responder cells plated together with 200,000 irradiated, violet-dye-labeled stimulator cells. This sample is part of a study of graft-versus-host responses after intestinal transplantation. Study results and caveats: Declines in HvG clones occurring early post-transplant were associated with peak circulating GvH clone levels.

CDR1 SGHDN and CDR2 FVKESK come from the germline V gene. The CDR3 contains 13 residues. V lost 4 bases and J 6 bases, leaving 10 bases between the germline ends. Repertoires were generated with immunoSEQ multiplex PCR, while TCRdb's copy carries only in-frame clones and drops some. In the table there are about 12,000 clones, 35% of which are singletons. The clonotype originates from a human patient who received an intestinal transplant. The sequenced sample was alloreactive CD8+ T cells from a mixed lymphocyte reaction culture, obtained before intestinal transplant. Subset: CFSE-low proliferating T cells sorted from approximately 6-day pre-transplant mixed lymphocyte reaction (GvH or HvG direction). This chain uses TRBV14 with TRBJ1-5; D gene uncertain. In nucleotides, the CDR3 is TGTGCCAGCAGCCGAACGGGATCTCAGCCCCAGCATTTT. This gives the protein CASSRTGSQPQHF.